This passage covers 3 T cell receptor beta chains from one sample sequenced in a study of PD-1 blockade in classical Hodgkin lymphoma. Brentuximab vedotin exposure varied among the patients, all of whom had relapsed after autologous stem cell transplantation. Data came from immunoSEQ multiplex PCR; TCRdb stores just in-frame clones and leaves some out. The sample holds 50,000 or so clones, less than 95% seen once. The source was peripheral blood mononuclear cells (PBMCs), collected before the second cycle of nivolumab. The receptors were sampled from a human donor with classical Hodgkin lymphoma.

The rearrangement joins TRBV11-2 to TRBJ1-6; maybe TRBD1 (5 bases). Germline CDR1 reads SGHAT; CDR2 reads FQNNGV. Trimming left V 5 bases short and J 5 bases short, with 7 bases between. The CDR3 sequence is 13 residues long. The CDR3, as DNA: TGTGCCAGCAGCCCAGGGAATAATTCACCCCTCCACTTT. This sequence encodes CASSPGNNSPLHF. The full variable domain, in which reference TRBV11-2 and TRBJ1-6 provide the parts outside the CDR3, is EAGVAQSPRYKIIEKRQSVAFWCNPISGHATLYWYQQILGQGPKLLIQFQNNGVVDDSQLPKDRFSAERLKGVDSTLKIQPAKLEDSAVYLCASSPGNNSPLHFGNGTRLTVT.

J is TRBJ2-6 and V is TRBV7-3, with a possible D match to TRBD2 (6 bases). V lost 8 bases to trimming and J lost 0 bases, with 17 bases between them. Germline assignment: CDR1 SGHTA and CDR2 FQGTGA. The CDR3 totals 17 residues. CDR3 bases: TGTGCCAGCTTGAAGACGGGAGCCCGCTCTGGGGCCAACGTCCTGACTTTC. It encodes CASLKTGARSGANVLTF.

The chain combines TRBV25-1 with TRBJ1-2; no clear D gene. Per germline, CDR1 MGHDK and CDR2 SYGVNS. The CDR3 loop spans 16 amino acids. V lost 5 bases and J 4 bases, leaving 20 bases between the germline ends. CDR3 DNA: TGTGCCAGCAGTAATCAAAACTGGGCGGCGGGCTATGGCTACACCTTC. Translated: CASSNQNWAAGYGYTF.